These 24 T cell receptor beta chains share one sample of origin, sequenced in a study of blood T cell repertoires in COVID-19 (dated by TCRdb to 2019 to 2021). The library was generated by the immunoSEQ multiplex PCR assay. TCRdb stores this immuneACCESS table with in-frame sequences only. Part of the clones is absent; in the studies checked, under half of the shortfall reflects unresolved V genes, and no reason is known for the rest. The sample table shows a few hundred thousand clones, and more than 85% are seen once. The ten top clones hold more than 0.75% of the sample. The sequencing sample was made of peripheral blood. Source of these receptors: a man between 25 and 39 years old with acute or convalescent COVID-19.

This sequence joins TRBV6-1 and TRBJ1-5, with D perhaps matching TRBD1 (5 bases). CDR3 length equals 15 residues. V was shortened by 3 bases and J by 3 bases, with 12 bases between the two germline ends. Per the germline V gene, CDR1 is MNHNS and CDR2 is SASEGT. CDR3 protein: CASSDGGIVNQPQHF. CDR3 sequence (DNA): TGTGCCAGCAGTGACGGGGGGATAGTCAATCAGCCCCAGCATTTT.

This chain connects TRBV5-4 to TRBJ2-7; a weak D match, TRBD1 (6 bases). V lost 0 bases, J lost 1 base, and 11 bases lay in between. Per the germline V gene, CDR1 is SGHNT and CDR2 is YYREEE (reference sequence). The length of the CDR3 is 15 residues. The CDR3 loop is CASSLGGQTSYEQYF. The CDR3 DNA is TGTGCCAGCAGCTTGGGCGGACAGACGTCCTACGAGCAGTACTTC.

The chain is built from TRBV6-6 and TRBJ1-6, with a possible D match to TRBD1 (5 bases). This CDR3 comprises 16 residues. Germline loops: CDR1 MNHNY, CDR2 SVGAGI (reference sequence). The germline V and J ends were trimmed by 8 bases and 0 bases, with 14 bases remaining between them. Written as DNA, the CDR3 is TGTGCCAGCGAGGATGGGGGGAACTCCTATAATTCACCCCTCCACTTT. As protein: CASEDGGNSYNSPLHF.

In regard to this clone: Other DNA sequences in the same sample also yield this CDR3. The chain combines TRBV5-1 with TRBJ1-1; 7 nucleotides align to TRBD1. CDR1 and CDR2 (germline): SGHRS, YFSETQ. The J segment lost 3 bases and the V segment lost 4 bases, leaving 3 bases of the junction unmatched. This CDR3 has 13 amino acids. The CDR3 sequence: CASSPDRDTEAFF. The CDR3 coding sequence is TGCGCCAGCAGCCCCGACAGGGACACTGAAGCTTTCTTT.

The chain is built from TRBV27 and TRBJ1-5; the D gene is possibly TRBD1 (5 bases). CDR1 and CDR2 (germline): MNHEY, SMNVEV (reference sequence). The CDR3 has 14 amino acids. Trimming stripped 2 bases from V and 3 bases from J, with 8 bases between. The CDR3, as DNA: TGTGCCAGCAGTTTACGACAGTTCAATCAGCCCCAGCATTTT. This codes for CASSLRQFNQPQHF.

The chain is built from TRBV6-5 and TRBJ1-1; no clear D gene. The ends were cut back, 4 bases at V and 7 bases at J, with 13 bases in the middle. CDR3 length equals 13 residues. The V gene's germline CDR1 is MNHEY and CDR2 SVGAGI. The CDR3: CASSSTSTFEAFF. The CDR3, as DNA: TGTGCCAGCAGTTCTACGTCCACCTTTGAAGCTTTCTTT.

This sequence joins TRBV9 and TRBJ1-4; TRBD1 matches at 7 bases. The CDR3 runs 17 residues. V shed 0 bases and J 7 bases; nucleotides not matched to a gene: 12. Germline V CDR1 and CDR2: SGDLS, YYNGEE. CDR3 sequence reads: CASSVATGGQGGEKLFF. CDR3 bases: TGTGCCAGCAGCGTAGCTACGGGCGGGCAGGGGGGTGAAAAACTGTTTTTT.

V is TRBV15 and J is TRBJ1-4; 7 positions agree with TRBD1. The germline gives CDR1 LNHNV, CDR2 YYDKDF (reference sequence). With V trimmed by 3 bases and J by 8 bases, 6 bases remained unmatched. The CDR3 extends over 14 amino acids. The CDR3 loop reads CATSSRQGGEKLFF. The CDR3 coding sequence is TGTGCCACCAGCAGTAGACAGGGCGGAGAAAAACTGTTTTTT.

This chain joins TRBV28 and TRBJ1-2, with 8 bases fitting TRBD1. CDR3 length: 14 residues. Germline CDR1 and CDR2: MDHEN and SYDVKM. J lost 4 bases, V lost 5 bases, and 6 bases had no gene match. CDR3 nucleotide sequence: TGTGCCAGCAGTAGCAGGGGGCGCCGCTATGGCTACACCTTC. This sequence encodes CASSSRGRRYGYTF.

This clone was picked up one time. DNA for the CDR3: TGTGCCAGTGAAGGGAGGCTAGATTCCGATGAGCAGTTCTTC. Its translation is CASEGRLDSDEQFF. V and J are TRBV19 and TRBJ2-1; the D gene is possibly TRBD2 (6 bases). V was pared by 8 bases and J by 8 bases, with 19 bases between. CDR3 length: 14 amino acids. The germline CDR1 and CDR2 sequences are LNHDA and SQIVND (reference sequence).

CDR3 in DNA: TGTGCCAGCAGTATCCGGGACAGGGGTTTCCCGCAGTACTTC. It encodes CASSIRDRGFPQYF. This chain connects TRBV6-5 to TRBJ2-7; 10 nucleotides align to TRBD1. Germline lookup yields CDR1 MNHEY and CDR2 SVGAGI. The CDR3 is 14 amino acids. V lost 5 bases and J lost 9; bases outside the gene matches: 10.

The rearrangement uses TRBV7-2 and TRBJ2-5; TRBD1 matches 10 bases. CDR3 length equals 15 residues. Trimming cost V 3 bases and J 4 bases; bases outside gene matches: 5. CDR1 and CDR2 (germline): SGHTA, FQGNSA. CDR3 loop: CASSLGTGARETQYF. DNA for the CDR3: TGTGCCAGCAGCTTGGGGACAGGGGCACGAGAGACCCAGTACTTC.

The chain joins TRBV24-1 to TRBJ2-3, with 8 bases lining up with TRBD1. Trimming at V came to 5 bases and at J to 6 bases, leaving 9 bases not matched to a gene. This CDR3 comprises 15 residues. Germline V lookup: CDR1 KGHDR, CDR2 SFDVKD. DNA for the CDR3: TGTGCCACCAGTGGTCAGGGGGCGAAACGGGATACGCAGTATTTT. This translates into CATSGQGAKRDTQYF.

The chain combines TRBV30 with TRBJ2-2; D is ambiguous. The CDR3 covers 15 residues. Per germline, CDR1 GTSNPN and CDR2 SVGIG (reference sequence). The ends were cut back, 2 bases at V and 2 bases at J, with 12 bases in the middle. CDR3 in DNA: TGTGCCTGGAGTAAATTACAGACAAACACCGGGGAGCTGTTTTTT. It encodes CAWSKLQTNTGELFF.

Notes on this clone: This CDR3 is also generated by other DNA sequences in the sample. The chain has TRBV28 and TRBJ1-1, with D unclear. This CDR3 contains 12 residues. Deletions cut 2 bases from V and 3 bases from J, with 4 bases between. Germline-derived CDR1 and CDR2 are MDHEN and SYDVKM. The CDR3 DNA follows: TGTGCCAGCAGTTTAGCGGACACTGAAGCTTTCTTT. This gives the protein CASSLADTEAFF. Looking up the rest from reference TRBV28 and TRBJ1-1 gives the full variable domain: DVKVTQSSRYLVKRTGEKVFLECVQDMDHENMFWYRQDPGLGLRLIYFSYDVKMKEKGDIPEGYSVSREKKERFSLILESASTNQTSMYLCASSLADTEAFFGQGTRLTVV.

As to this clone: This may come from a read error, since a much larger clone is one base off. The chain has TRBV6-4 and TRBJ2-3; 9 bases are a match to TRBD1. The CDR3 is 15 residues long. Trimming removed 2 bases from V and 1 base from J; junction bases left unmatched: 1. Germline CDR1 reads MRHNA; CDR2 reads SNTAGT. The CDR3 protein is CASSDRTGGTDTQYF. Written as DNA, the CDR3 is TGTGCCAGCAGTGACAGGACAGGGGGCACAGATACGCAGTATTTT.

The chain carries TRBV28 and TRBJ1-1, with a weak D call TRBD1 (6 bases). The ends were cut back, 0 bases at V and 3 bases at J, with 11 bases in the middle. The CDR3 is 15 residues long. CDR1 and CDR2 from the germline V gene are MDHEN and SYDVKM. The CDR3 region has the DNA TGTGCCAGCAGTTTATGGACAGGCAAGGACACTGAAGCTTTCTTT. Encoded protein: CASSLWTGKDTEAFF.

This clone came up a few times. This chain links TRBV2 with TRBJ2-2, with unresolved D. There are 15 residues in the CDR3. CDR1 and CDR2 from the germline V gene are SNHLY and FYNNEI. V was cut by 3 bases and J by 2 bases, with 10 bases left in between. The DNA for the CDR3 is TGTGCCAGCAGTGAGAAGACTTTCAACACCGGGGAGCTGTTTTTT. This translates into CASSEKTFNTGELFF.

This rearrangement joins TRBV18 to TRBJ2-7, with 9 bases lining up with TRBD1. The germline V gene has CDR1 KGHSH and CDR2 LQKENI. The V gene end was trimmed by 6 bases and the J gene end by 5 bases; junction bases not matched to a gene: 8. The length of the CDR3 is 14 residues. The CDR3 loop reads CASSTGQGDHEQYF. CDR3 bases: TGTGCCAGCTCGACGGGACAGGGAGACCACGAGCAGTACTTC.

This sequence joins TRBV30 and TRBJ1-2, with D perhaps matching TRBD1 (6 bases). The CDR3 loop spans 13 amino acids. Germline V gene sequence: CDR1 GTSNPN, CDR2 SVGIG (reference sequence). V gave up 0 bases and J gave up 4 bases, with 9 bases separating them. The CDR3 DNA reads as TGTGCCTGGAGTGTTGTAGGGGGCTATGGCTACACCTTC. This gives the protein CAWSVVGGYGYTF.

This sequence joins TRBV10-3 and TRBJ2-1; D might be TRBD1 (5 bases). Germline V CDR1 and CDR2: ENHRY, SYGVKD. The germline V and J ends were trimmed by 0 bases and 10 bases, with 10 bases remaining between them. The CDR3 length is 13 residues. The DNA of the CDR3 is TGTGCCATCAGTGAGTCACACCGGACAGAGCAGTTCTTC. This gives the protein CAISESHRTEQFF.

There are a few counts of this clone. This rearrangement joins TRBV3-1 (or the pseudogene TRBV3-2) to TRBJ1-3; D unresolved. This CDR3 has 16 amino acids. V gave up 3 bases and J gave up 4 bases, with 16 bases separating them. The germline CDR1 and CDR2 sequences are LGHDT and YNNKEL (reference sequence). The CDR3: CASSQPTLAVGNTIYF. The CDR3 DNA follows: TGTGCCAGCAGCCAGCCAACGCTGGCGGTCGGAAACACCATATATTTT.

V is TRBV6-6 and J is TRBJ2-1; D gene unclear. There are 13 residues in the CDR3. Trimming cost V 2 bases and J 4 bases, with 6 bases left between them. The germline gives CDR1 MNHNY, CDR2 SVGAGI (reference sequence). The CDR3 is CASSYEVYNEQFF. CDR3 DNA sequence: TGTGCCAGCAGTTACGAGGTTTACAATGAGCAGTTCTTC.

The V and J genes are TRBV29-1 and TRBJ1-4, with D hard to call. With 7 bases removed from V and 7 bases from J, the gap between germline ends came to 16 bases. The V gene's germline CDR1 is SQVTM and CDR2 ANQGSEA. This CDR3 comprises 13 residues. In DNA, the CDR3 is TGCAGCGCCACGGAGACCAGTGGTGAAAAACTGTTTTTT. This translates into CSATETSGEKLFF.